The rows below give T cell receptor beta chains drawn from one sample of a study of T cell responses to AZD1222 COVID-19 vaccine. This table comes from immunoSEQ multiplex PCR, and its TCRdb copy is limited to in-frame clones, with some not included. Of 150,000 to 200,000 clones listed, about 91% are singletons. Here the sequenced sample was peripheral blood, taken 28 days after the second AZD1222 dose. The receptor set was obtained from an adult who received the AZD1222 COVID-19 vaccine. Both conserved end residues are part of each CDR3. A D gene is named only where the DNA matches it firmly. Some rows have no size entry. The others give once, few or many, or a class for an expanded clone.

NA TRBJ2-5 few TRBV9 TGTGCCAGCAGCGTAGAGGGACTGGAGGCGGGGGAGACCCAGTACTTC CASSVEGLEAGETQYF
TRBD1 TRBJ2-2 NA TRBV6-4 TGTGCCAGCAGTGACGGGACAGGGGACACCGGGGAGCTGTTTTTT CASSDGTGDTGELFF
NA TRBJ2-3 NA TRBV6-5 TGTGCCAGCAGTTACTCGCCGGGCACAGATACGCAGTATTTT CASSYSPGTDTQYF
NA TRBJ2-3 NA TRBV12-5 TGTGCTAGTGGTTTGGGCGGGGATACGCAGTATTTT CASGLGGDTQYF
NA TRBJ1-6 NA TRBV27 TGTGCCAGCACCTCAATGGGGAAACCCCTCCACTTT CASTSMGKPLHF
NA TRBJ2-2 NA TRBV7-6 TGTGCCAGCAGCGAGAGGGTACCGAGCGCGAACACCGGGGAGCTGTTTTTT CASSERVPSANTGELFF
TRBD2 TRBJ2-3 NA TRBV5-1 TGCGCCAGCAGCAAGTTGACTAGCGACACAGATACGCAGTATTTT CASSKLTSDTDTQYF
NA TRBJ1-2 NA TRBV27 TGTGCCAGCAAATTAGAAGTGGGGCAGGGGTCGGAAGGCTACACCTTC CASKLEVGQGSEGYTF
NA TRBJ2-3 NA TRBV7-2 TGTGCCAGCCTCAACGCCGGGGGGCTGGGCACAGATACGCAGTATTTT CASLNAGGLGTDTQYF
TRBD2 TRBJ2-1 NA TRBV2 TGTGCCAGCAGTGAAGGTGTGGGACTAGCGGGAGGGGATGAGCAGTTCTTC CASSEGVGLAGGDEQFF
NA TRBJ1-1 NA TRBV3-1/TRBV3-2 TGTGCCAGCAGCCTGGAATTTCAGGGCCCGATGAACACTGAAGCTTTCTTT CASSLEFQGPMNTEAFF
TRBD1 TRBJ2-1 NA TRBV6-1 TGTGCCAGCAGGGACAGGGGGTCCTACAATGAGCAGTTCTTC CASRDRGSYNEQFF
NA TRBJ2-1 NA TRBV9 TGTGCCAGCAGCGCGCGGACAATCAATGAGCAGTTCTTC CASSARTINEQFF
NA TRBJ1-2 NA TRBV7-2 TGTGCCAGCAGACTCGCAGGGGTAGACTATGGCTACACCTTC CASRLAGVDYGYTF
NA TRBJ1-1 few TRBV5-1 TGCGCCAGCAGCTTAGGTGGAGTAAACACTGAAGCTTTCTTT CASSLGGVNTEAFF
TRBD1 TRBJ2-5 NA TRBV6-5 TGTGCCAGCAGTTACTCAGGGGGCCGTGAGACCCAGTACTTC CASSYSGGRETQYF
NA TRBJ1-1 few TRBV7-3 TGTGCCAGCAGCTTAGGGTGGAACACTGAAGCTTTCTTT CASSLGWNTEAFF
NA TRBJ2-7 NA TRBV28 TGTGCCAGCAGTTTAGGCCTAGCGAAAATCTACGAGCAGTACTTC CASSLGLAKIYEQYF
NA TRBJ1-5 NA TRBV6-2/TRBV6-3 TGTGCCAACAGTAAAGGACAGAATCAGCCCCAGCATTTT CANSKGQNQPQHF
TRBD2 TRBJ2-2 NA TRBV6-2/TRBV6-3 TGTGCCAGCAGCCACTCGTGGCTAGCGGCTTTCACCGGGGAGCTGTTTTTT CASSHSWLAAFTGELFF
NA TRBJ1-2 NA TRBV7-9 TGTGCCAGCAGCTTAGACCAGGGACTAGCTAACTATGGCTACACCTTC CASSLDQGLANYGYTF
TRBD1 TRBJ2-3 NA TRBV7-9 TGTGCCAGCAGCTTAACCGGGGGACAGGGCACAGATACGCAGTATTTT CASSLTGGQGTDTQYF
NA TRBJ2-3 once TRBV11-2 TGTGCCAGCAGCCTTTATGGGGGCGCAGATACGCAGTATTTT CASSLYGGADTQYF
NA TRBJ2-7 NA TRBV5-1 TGCGCCAGCAGCGGGGGAAGGACTCTAGACGAGCAGTACTTC CASSGGRTLDEQYF
NA TRBJ1-4 NA TRBV7-8 TGTGCCAGCACCATTTCTAAAACGGATGAAAAACTGTTTTTT CASTISKTDEKLFF
NA TRBJ1-3 NA TRBV30 TGTGCCTGGAGTGTACTAACGGGAAACACCATATATTTT CAWSVLTGNTIYF
NA TRBJ2-1 NA TRBV19 TGTGCCAGCTCTGAAGGGGGGCTACGTGAGCAGTTCTTC CASSEGGLREQFF
NA TRBJ2-2 NA TRBV5-1 TGCGCCAGCAGCTTGGGGACAACGAACACCGGGGAGCTGTTTTTT CASSLGTTNTGELFF
NA TRBJ2-7 once TRBV27 TGTGCCAGCAGCCCCCAGCCAAAGGGCAACGAGCAGTACTTC CASSPQPKGNEQYF
TRBD2 TRBJ2-3 NA TRBV25-1 TGTGCCAGCAGCGCTCCCGGGGGGGCCAGCACAGATACGCAGTATTTT CASSAPGGASTDTQYF
TRBD2 TRBJ2-5 NA TRBV2 TGTGCCAGCAGGGCGGGACTAGCGGGACAGACCCAGTACTTC CASRAGLAGQTQYF
NA TRBJ1-1 NA TRBV30 TGTGCCTGGCGTATTCCAGGAAACACTGAAGCTTTCTTT CAWRIPGNTEAFF
NA TRBJ1-2 NA TRBV5-1 TGCGCCAGCAGCCCGACAGGTAGAGGCTACACCTTC CASSPTGRGYTF
NA TRBJ1-2 NA TRBV4-2 TGTGCCAGCAGCCAAGAGCCGGGGGGAAACTATGGCTACACCTTC CASSQEPGGNYGYTF
TRBD1 TRBJ1-5 NA TRBV28 TGTGCCAGCAGTTTACCCTATCCGGGGACAGGGGGTAGTACGTACAATCAGCCCCAGCATTTT CASSLPYPGTGGSTYNQPQHF
NA TRBJ1-6 NA TRBV20-1 TGCAGTGCTAGTAGGGGACACCAGTCCTATAATTCACCCCTCCACTTT CSASRGHQSYNSPLHF
TRBD1 TRBJ1-4 NA TRBV27 TGTGCCAGCAGTTTCGCCGGCTCGGGACAGGGGGGGGAAAAACTGTTTTTT CASSFAGSGQGGEKLFF
NA TRBJ2-2 once TRBV3-1/TRBV3-2 TGTGCCAGCAGCCCTTTGAGCGTCACCGGGGAGCTGTTTTTT CASSPLSVTGELFF
NA TRBJ1-2 NA TRBV5-8 TGTGCCAGCAGCTTGGCAGGGGACTATGGCTACACCTTC CASSLAGDYGYTF
TRBD2 TRBJ2-1 NA TRBV2 TGTGCCAGCAGTCGGACTAGCGGGTCCTACAATGAGCAGTTCTTC CASSRTSGSYNEQFF
NA TRBJ2-7 NA TRBV6-4 TGTGCCAGCAGTGAAGGGGGGGCAGCAACCTACGAGCAGTACTTC CASSEGGAATYEQYF
NA TRBJ2-7 once TRBV3-1/TRBV3-2 TGTGCCAGCAGCCCCCACGCCAGCTCCTACGAGCAGTACTTC CASSPHASSYEQYF
NA TRBJ1-1 NA TRBV30 TGTGCCTGGAGTGTAGGGCCTTACACTGAAGCTTTCTTT CAWSVGPYTEAFF
NA TRBJ2-1 NA TRBV3-1/TRBV3-2 TGTGCCAGCAGCCAAGCAAGGCGGCGGGCGGTCTTC CASSQARRRAVF
NA TRBJ1-2 NA TRBV6-5 TGTGCCAGCAGCCAAGGGCAGGGGAGCTATGGCTACACCTTC CASSQGQGSYGYTF
NA TRBJ1-1 NA TRBV2 TGTGCCAGAAAGAAACAGGGAAGCTTGAACACTGAAGCTTTCTTT CARKKQGSLNTEAFF
NA TRBJ2-2 NA TRBV19 TGTGCCAGTAGTTCTCAGCAAGTCGGGGAGCTGTTTTTT CASSSQQVGELFF
TRBD2 TRBJ2-2 NA TRBV5-6 TGTGCCAGCAGCCCCCGGGGGGGCGCAGGCACCGGGGAGCTGTTTTTT CASSPRGGAGTGELFF
NA TRBJ1-3 once TRBV5-1 TGCGCCAGCAGCGTTTACAGCGGAAACACCATATATTTT CASSVYSGNTIYF
TRBD2 TRBJ2-7 NA TRBV3-1/TRBV3-2 TGTGCCAGCACCCAGCGGGAGACACCCTACGAGCAGTACTTC CASTQRETPYEQYF
TRBD1 TRBJ1-2 NA TRBV6-2/TRBV6-3 TGTGCCAGCAGTTTGACCCGGGACAGAGAAAGCGGCTACACCTTC CASSLTRDRESGYTF
TRBD2 TRBJ2-1 once TRBV3-1/TRBV3-2 TGTGCCAGCGCTCAACCGGGGGGGCGTAGCAATGAGCAGTTCTTC CASAQPGGRSNEQFF
TRBD2 TRBJ2-2 NA TRBV30 TGTGCCTGGGGGCTGAGCGGGAGAGTACCCGGGGAGCTGTTTTTT CAWGLSGRVPGELFF
TRBD1 TRBJ1-4 NA TRBV2 TGTGCCAGCATGGGGGCTGCCCTTGATTACCGGGACAGACTGTTTTTT CASMGAALDYRDRLFF